The clone carrying this T cell receptor (beta chain) was seen more than once but under ten times. Germline lookup yields CDR1 MNHNS and CDR2 SASEGT. V was clipped by 2 bases and J by 0 bases, with 8 bases between them. The CDR3 is 14 amino acids. Time point noted: sample taken at primary tumor resection. The sequenced material consisted of unsorted whole RNA from tumor, nontumor lung or frozen PBMC. These data belong to a study of spatial heterogeneity in lung cancer. Each CDR3 protein is one row after TCRdb ran MiXCR on the 5' RACE reads. The sample carries around 50,000 distinct CDR3 sequences, approximately 7.6% recorded once.

The sequence was obtained from a female donor with early-stage non-small cell lung cancer. The chain links TRBV6-1 to TRBJ2-7; D not certain. Sample: PBMCs, taken at surgery. The CDR3 DNA sequence: TGTGCCAGCAGTGAAACTTGGAGCTCCTACGAGCAGTACTTC. As protein: CASSETWSSYEQYF.